This is a list of T cell receptor beta chains from one sample in a study of cytomegalovirus exposure and HLA in healthy donors. Only in-frame clones appear in the TCRdb table, and some are missing; sequencing was by immunoSEQ multiplex PCR. The table records 40,000 or so clones, around 70% of them present only once. The specimen was PBMCs. These receptors were collected from a woman aged 25-40 years in good health and CMV-seronegative. CDR3s leave out the opening cysteine and the closing phenylalanine or tryptophan. D genes are given only for firm matches. Size values are once, few and many counts, or a class for expanded clones, and some rows have none.

TRBV7-9	TRBJ2-5	.	TRBD1	ASSSGTGLAEQETQY
TRBV21-1	TRBJ2-5	.	.	ASSKVWGPQETQY
TRBV27	TRBJ1-1	.	.	ASSGKTGRRTEAF
TRBV4-1	TRBJ1-4	few	.	ASSQDSGAGGEKLF
TRBV4-1	TRBJ2-7	.	.	ASSQDSGGYESYEQY
TRBV30	TRBJ2-7	.	.	AWSGADYYEQY
TRBV5-1	TRBJ1-1	.	TRBD1	ASSLGQGGTEAF
TRBV6-1	TRBJ2-7	few	.	ASSELGQSTYEQY
TRBV5-1	TRBJ2-7	.	TRBD2	ASSLGEGYEQY
TRBV28	TRBJ1-1	.	.	ASTVNTEAF
TRBV2	TRBJ2-1	few	.	ASTERGNEQF
TRBV30	TRBJ2-2	.	TRBD1	AWTPGRGSGELF
TRBV5-6	TRBJ1-6	.	TRBD1	ASSSHRDSSLNSPLH
TRBV29-1	TRBJ1-2	.	.	SVEVQPLYGYT
TRBV7-2	TRBJ1-1	.	.	ASSLGGGAGYTEAF
TRBV2	TRBJ2-5	.	.	ASSEARSGETQY
TRBV7-6	TRBJ2-7	.	.	ASSQGAGQTYEQY
TRBV6-1	TRBJ1-2	few	TRBD1	ASSDGKGQGARGSGAT
TRBV6-1	TRBJ2-3	.	.	ASTSSGDSADTQY
TRBV6-1	.	.	.	ASKALADPSYEQY
TRBV6-1	TRBJ2-5	.	TRBD2	ASSWTSGRGETQY
TRBV29-1	TRBJ1-2	.	.	SVIQESYGYT
TRBV28	TRBJ2-5	.	.	ASRPGGLGYPQY
TRBV12-5	TRBJ1-5	.	.	ASGLSGNQPQH
TRBV29-1	TRBJ2-7	.	.	SVEEGAEESYEQY
TRBV5-4	TRBJ2-7	.	TRBD2	ASSLGTSGSYEQY
TRBV30	TRBJ2-1	few	.	AWSGGFLSSSYNEQF
TRBV7-2	TRBJ2-1	few	TRBD2	ASSLGLAGDEQF
TRBV6-1	TRBJ2-2	few	.	ASIGLLSTGELF
TRBV5-1	TRBJ1-1	.	.	ASSLGLGEMNTEAF
TRBV4-2	TRBJ2-5	.	TRBD2	ASSQGREGTQY
TRBV30	TRBJ1-5	.	.	AWSLEYQPQH
TRBV5-1	TRBJ2-5	.	.	ASSYRDTKRETQY
TRBV6-1	TRBJ2-1	.	.	ASSDNQIGSANEQF
TRBV30	TRBJ2-2	.	.	AWGGHTGELF
TRBV4-2	TRBJ1-5	.	.	ASSQERGGNQPQH
TRBV29-1	TRBJ1-2	.	.	SVDLTNYGYT
TRBV4-1	TRBJ1-6	.	.	ASSQGKAPRVPSSSYNSPLH
TRBV5-1	TRBJ2-7	.	TRBD1	ASSSWTGGSEQY
TRBV7-8	TRBJ1-5	.	.	ASSPHPSGVGFGQPQH
TRBV4-2	TRBJ2-7	.	TRBD1	ASSPRGTGLTYEQY
TRBV5-1	TRBJ1-4	once	.	ASSLSTTNEKLF
TRBV30	TRBJ2-3	once	.	AWSGQWMTDTQY
TRBV19	TRBJ1-1	.	TRBD1	ASTVQGVVNTEAF
TRBV19	TRBJ1-1	.	.	ASTGLGEAF